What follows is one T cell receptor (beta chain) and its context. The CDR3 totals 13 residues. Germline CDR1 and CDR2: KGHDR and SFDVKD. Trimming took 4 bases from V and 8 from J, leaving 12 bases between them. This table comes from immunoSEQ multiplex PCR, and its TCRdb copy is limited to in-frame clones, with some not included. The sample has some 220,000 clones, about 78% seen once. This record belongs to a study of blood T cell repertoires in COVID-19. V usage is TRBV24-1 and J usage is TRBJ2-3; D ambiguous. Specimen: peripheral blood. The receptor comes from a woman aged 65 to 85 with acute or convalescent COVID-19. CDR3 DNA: TGTGCCACCAGTGACTCTCTAACTTTTACGCAGTATTTT. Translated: CATSDSLTFTQYF.